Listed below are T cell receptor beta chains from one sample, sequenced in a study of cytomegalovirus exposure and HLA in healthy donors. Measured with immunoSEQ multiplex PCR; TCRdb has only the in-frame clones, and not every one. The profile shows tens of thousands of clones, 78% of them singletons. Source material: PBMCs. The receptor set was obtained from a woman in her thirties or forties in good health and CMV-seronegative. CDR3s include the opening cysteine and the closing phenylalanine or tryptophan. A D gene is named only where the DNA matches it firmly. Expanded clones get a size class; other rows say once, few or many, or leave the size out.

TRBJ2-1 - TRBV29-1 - CSGVGWTSSYNEQFF TGCAGCGGTGTGGGGTGGACTTCTTCCTACAATGAGCAGTTCTTC
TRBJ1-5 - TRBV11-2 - CASSLTIGSEQPQHF TGTGCCAGCAGCCTCACCATCGGGTCTGAACAGCCCCAGCATTTT
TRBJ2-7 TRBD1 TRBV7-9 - CASTLGSGTGVHEQYF TGTGCCAGCACCTTAGGGAGCGGGACAGGGGTCCACGAGCAGTACTTC
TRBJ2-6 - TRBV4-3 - CASSQDGVREGSGANVLTF TGCGCCAGCAGCCAAGACGGAGTACGGGAAGGGTCTGGGGCCAACGTCCTGACTTTC
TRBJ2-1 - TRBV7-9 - CASSPSWEQFF TGTGCCAGCAGCCCCAGTTGGGAGCAGTTCTTC
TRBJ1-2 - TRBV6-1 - CASYRDNTNYGYTF TGTGCCAGCTATCGGGACAATACTAACTATGGCTACACCTTC
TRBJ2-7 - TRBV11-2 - CASSQKRDIHF TGTGCCAGCAGCCAGAAACGAGACATCCACTTC
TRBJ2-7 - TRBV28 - CASSFSVEQYF TGTGCCAGCAGTTTCAGCGTCGAGCAGTACTTC
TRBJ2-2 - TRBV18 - CASSYSSGSYTGELFF TGTGCCAGCTCTTACTCATCAGGGTCCTACACCGGGGAGCTGTTTTTT
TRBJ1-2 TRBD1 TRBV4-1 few CASSHGLGQDNYGYTF TGCGCCAGCAGCCATGGTTTGGGACAGGATAACTATGGCTACACCTTC
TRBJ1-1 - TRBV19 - CASGPLAYEMNTEAFF TGTGCCAGCGGGCCTCTAGCCTACGAGATGAACACTGAAGCTTTCTTT
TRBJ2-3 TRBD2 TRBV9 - CASSQGTSGRTYTDTQYF TGTGCCAGCAGCCAGGGGACTAGCGGGAGGACTTACACAGATACGCAGTATTTT
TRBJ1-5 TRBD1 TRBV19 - CASSRQTHRGHQPQHF TGTGCCAGTAGTCGCCAAACCCACAGGGGGCATCAGCCCCAGCATTTT
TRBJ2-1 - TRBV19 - CASSIRQRLSYNEQFF TGTGCCAGTAGTATCCGACAGAGGCTCTCCTACAATGAGCAGTTCTTC
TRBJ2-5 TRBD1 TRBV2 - CASRSDRGRSQETQYF TGTGCCAGCAGGTCCGACAGGGGGCGCAGCCAAGAGACCCAGTACTTC
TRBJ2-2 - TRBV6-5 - CASHRGSGSAGELFF TGTGCCAGCCACAGGGGAAGCGGGAGTGCCGGGGAGCTGTTTTTT
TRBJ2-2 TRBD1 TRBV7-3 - CASSKDRAGELFF TGTGCCAGCAGCAAGGACAGGGCCGGGGAGCTGTTTTTT
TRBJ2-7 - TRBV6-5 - CASSYSGGGEQYF TGTGCCAGCAGTTACTCCGGTGGCGGCGAGCAGTACTTC
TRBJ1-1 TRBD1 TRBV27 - CASSHRGPNTEAFF TGTGCCAGCAGTCACAGGGGGCCAAACACTGAAGCTTTCTTT
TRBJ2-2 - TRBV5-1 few CASRQTVNTGELFF TGCGCCAGCAGACAGACAGTTAACACCGGGGAGCTGTTTTTT
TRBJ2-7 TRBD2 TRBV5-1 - CASSPPGLAGGAYEQYF TGCGCCAGCAGCCCACCGGGACTAGCGGGAGGCGCTTACGAGCAGTACTTC
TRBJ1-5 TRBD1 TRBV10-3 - CATKGQGGNQPQHF TGTGCCACCAAGGGACAGGGAGGCAATCAGCCCCAGCATTTT
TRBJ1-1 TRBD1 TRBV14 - CASTPGQGNTEAFF TGTGCCAGCACCCCCGGACAGGGGAACACTGAAGCTTTCTTT
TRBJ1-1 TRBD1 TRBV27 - CASRTGRGGNTEAFF TGTGCCAGCAGGACAGGGCGGGGGGGGAACACTGAAGCTTTCTTT
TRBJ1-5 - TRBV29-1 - CSVGYGNQPQHF TGCAGCGTTGGTTACGGTAATCAGCCCCAGCATTTT
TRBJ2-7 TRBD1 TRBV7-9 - CASSPRTGSYEQYF TGTGCCAGCAGCCCCCGGACAGGATCCTACGAGCAGTACTTC
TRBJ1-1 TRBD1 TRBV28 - CAGTGGARTEAFF TGTGCCGGCACAGGGGGCGCTCGGACTGAAGCTTTCTTT
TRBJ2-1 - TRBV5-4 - CASSLGRSSYNEQFF TGTGCCAGCAGCTTGGGCCGGAGCTCCTACAATGAGCAGTTCTTC
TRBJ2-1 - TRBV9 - CASSVRQTVRFF TGTGCCAGCAGCGTAAGACAGACGGTTCGGTTCTTC
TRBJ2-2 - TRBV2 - CASSETGISNTGELFF TGTGCCAGCAGTGAAACCGGGATAAGCAACACCGGGGAGCTGTTTTTT
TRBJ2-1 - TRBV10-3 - CAIWAGYNEQFF TGTGCCATCTGGGCGGGGTACAATGAGCAGTTCTTC
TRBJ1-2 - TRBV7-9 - CASSLANRNYGYTF TGTGCCAGCAGCTTAGCGAACAGAAACTATGGCTACACCTTC
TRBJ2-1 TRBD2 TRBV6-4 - CASSDLAGVSNEQFF TGTGCCAGCAGTGACCTAGCGGGAGTTAGTAATGAGCAGTTCTTC
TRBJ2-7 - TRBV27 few CASSLGPGYEQYF TGTGCCAGCAGCTTAGGACCAGGGTACGAGCAGTACTTC
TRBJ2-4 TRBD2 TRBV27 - CASSLPSGPREDIQYF TGTGCCAGCAGTTTACCTAGCGGACCTCGGGAGGACATTCAGTACTTC
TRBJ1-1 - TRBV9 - CASSVATLATQRAEAFF TGTGCCAGCAGCGTAGCGACCCTGGCCACTCAGAGGGCTGAAGCTTTCTTT
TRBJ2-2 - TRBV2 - CASGEGQSNTGELFF TGTGCCAGCGGCGAAGGTCAGTCGAACACCGGGGAGCTGTTTTTT
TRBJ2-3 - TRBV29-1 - CSVEGADTQYF TGCAGCGTTGAGGGGGCGGATACGCAGTATTTT
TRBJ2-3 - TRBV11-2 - CASRIIGSSDTQYF TGTGCCAGCAGGATTATCGGGAGCTCAGATACGCAGTATTTT